This T cell receptor beta chain was documented in a study of blood T cell repertoires in COVID-19. Study background: Spain, Italy and the United States supplied samples that represented acute and convalescent COVID-19.

Those enrolled in Seattle joined during active infection and were followed longitudinally afterward. Libraries were prepared by immunoSEQ multiplex PCR; TCRdb keeps only in-frame clonotypes and omits some of them. The sample consists of 350,000 or so clones, about 90% of them appearing once. V was pared by 5 bases and J by 0 bases, with 7 bases of the junction left unmatched. Germline values: CDR1 SQVTM, CDR2 ANQGSEA. The CDR3 has 14 residues. The chain couples TRBV29-1 to TRBJ2-7; 7 nucleotides line up with TRBD1. This receptor was obtained from a woman aged 25-40 years with COVID-19, enrolled during active disease. The sequenced sample was peripheral blood. This chain's CDR3 is CSVQSTGSSYEQYF. The CDR3 region has the DNA TGCAGCGTTCAATCGACAGGGAGCTCCTACGAGCAGTACTTC.